A selection of T cell receptor beta chains follows, all from one sample in a study of shared clonotypes between healthy human individuals. The data were produced by immunoSEQ multiplex PCR, yet TCRdb's version contains in-frame clones alone and is incomplete. The repertoire holds over a million clones, with 95% to 99% as singletons. Specimen: naive CD4+ T cells sorted from blood. These receptors were collected from a young man in good health. Each CDR3 is given with its conserved first and last residue. The D gene is left open where the match is weak. Clone size is given for some rows only: seen once, a few or many times, or a class if the clone is expanded.

abundance	v_gene	d_gene	j_gene	CDR3nt	CDR3aa
-	TRBV18	TRBD1	TRBJ2-7	TGTGCCAGCTCACCCTCGACAGGGGCAGCCTACGAGCAGTACTTC	CASSPSTGAAYEQYF
-	TRBV7-8	TRBD1	TRBJ1-4	TGTGCCAGCAGCCTCGGACAGGTTAGGGAAAAACTGTTTTTT	CASSLGQVREKLFF
-	TRBV27	TRBD2	TRBJ2-1	TGTGCCAGCAGTTTATCTGGCGGGAGGGCCTACAATGAGCAGTTCTTC	CASSLSGGRAYNEQFF
-	TRBV28	-	TRBJ1-5	TGTGCCAGCAGTTCCCGGCAGCCCCAGCATTTT	CASSSRQPQHF
-	TRBV6-5	-	TRBJ2-1	TGTGCCAGCTCAGGGCCGCCTCAGCAGTTCTTC	CASSGPPQQFF
-	TRBV15	TRBD1	TRBJ2-7	TGTGCCACCAGCAGAGATTACGGGACAGACTACGAGCAGTACTTC	CATSRDYGTDYEQYF
-	TRBV30	TRBD2	TRBJ2-3	TGTGCCTGGATGCCGCTAGCGGGAGGCATAAGGTATACGCAGTATTTT	CAWMPLAGGIRYTQYF
-	TRBV2	-	TRBJ1-2	TGTGCCAGCAGTGACGTAGGGGACTATGGCTACACCTTC	CASSDVGDYGYTF
once	TRBV5-1	TRBD2	TRBJ2-5	TGCGCCAGCAGCTCCTCGGGGGGTGGAGAGACCCAGTACTTC	CASSSSGGGETQYF
-	TRBV7-2	TRBD1	TRBJ2-1	TGTGCCAGCAGCTTGAGACAGGGCTTTAATGAGCAGTTCTTC	CASSLRQGFNEQFF
-	TRBV6-5	-	TRBJ1-3	TGTGCCAGCAGTTCGCAGGGGCGGGACACCATATATTTT	CASSSQGRDTIYF
once	TRBV5-1	-	TRBJ1-1	TGCGCCAGCAGCTTGAGCTGGGTGAACACTGAAGCTTTCTTT	CASSLSWVNTEAFF
-	TRBV9	TRBD2	TRBJ2-3	TGTGCCAGCAGCGTAGGTGGACTAGCGGGAGGCCCTTCAGATACGCAGTATTTT	CASSVGGLAGGPSDTQYF
-	TRBV9	TRBD2	TRBJ2-2	TGTGCCAGCAGTGGTCAGACTAGCGGGAACACCGGGGAGCTGTTTTTT	CASSGQTSGNTGELFF
-	TRBV10-1	TRBD2	TRBJ2-3	TGCGCCAGCAGTGAGTCTCCACTAGCGGGACTCACAGATACGCAGTATTTT	CASSESPLAGLTDTQYF
-	TRBV28	TRBD1	TRBJ1-2	TGTGCCAGCAGCAGACAGGGGAACTATGGCTACACCTTC	CASSRQGNYGYTF
once	TRBV28	-	TRBJ2-7	TGTGCCAGCAGTTTATCAGGGGCGAGATACGAGCAGTACTTC	CASSLSGARYEQYF
-	TRBV4-2	-	TRBJ1-5	TGTGCCAGCAGCCCGCAACCCAGGCTGAACAATCAGCCCCAGCATTTT	CASSPQPRLNNQPQHF
-	TRBV13	-	TRBJ2-1	TGTGCCAGCAGCTTATCGAGCTCCTACAATGAGCAGTTCTTC	CASSLSSSYNEQFF
-	TRBV28	TRBD2	TRBJ2-2	TGTGCCAGCAGTTCCAGCGGGAGAAGCACCGGGGAGCTGTTTTTT	CASSSSGRSTGELFF
-	TRBV7-9	TRBD1	TRBJ1-1	TGTGCCAGCAGAGGAGAAGGGACAGGAATCCCGTTTACTGAAGCTTTCTTT	CASRGEGTGIPFTEAFF
once	TRBV18	-	TRBJ1-5	TGTGCCAGCCGAGACAGCCTGAATCAGCCCCAGCATTTT	CASRDSLNQPQHF
-	TRBV4-1	TRBD1	TRBJ2-7	TGCGCCAGCAGCCAAGATCTAGGGACAGGGGGGTCCTACGAGCAGTACTTC	CASSQDLGTGGSYEQYF
-	TRBV7-8	-	TRBJ2-2	TGTGCCAGCAGCTTAGCGTCAGGGGCGAACACCGGGGAGCTGTTTTTT	CASSLASGANTGELFF
-	TRBV5-1	TRBD2	TRBJ2-5	TGCGCCAGCAGCTTGGTGGGACTAGCAGAGACCCAGTACTTC	CASSLVGLAETQYF
-	TRBV5-6	TRBD2	TRBJ2-2	TGTGCCAGCCGAGCCGGGAGGGCCTCCGGGGAGCTGTTTTTT	CASRAGRASGELFF
-	TRBV2	TRBD1	TRBJ2-3	TGTGCCAGCAGCTACGGACAGGGGGGGACAGATACGCAGTATTTT	CASSYGQGGTDTQYF
once	TRBV13	TRBD1	TRBJ2-1	TGTGCCAGCAGCTCCCGCCGGGACAGGGTCTACAATGAGCAGTTCTTC	CASSSRRDRVYNEQFF
-	TRBV10-2	-	TRBJ1-1	TGCGCCAGCAGTGATTGGGGCAAGAGGCAGACAGGTCTCACTGAAGCTTTCTTT	CASSDWGKRQTGLTEAFF
-	TRBV6-6	-	TRBJ1-1	TGTGCCAGCAGTTACTTCCCGGGACTTGAAGCTTTCTTT	CASSYFPGLEAFF
-	TRBV28	-	TRBJ2-1	TGTGCCAGCAGCACTGGTACCTACAATGAGCAGTTCTTC	CASSTGTYNEQFF
-	TRBV6-4	TRBD2	TRBJ2-1	TGTGCCAGCAGTGACCGCTCTAGCGGTGATGGCAATGAGCAGTTCTTC	CASSDRSSGDGNEQFF
-	TRBV7-9	-	TRBJ1-1	TGTGCCAGCAGCGTGTCACTGAACACTGAAGCTTTCTTT	CASSVSLNTEAFF
-	TRBV2	-	TRBJ1-3	TGTGCCAGCAGGACGGGACCTGGAAACACCATATATTTT	CASRTGPGNTIYF